One and the same sample provided the 26 T cell receptor beta chains below, sequenced in a study of blood T cells in healthy people across ages. Together with a sample-barcoded 5' primer, a J-beta primer mix was included in a second PCR lasting about 6 to 12 cycles. TCRdb re-derived calls from the 5' RACE reads in MiXCR, one entry per CDR3 protein. In the table there are approximately 1,700,000 distinct CDR3 sequences, approximately 39% of which are singletons. The sample consisted of blood. Source of these receptors: a human donor in good health.

The J gene is TRBJ1-2, the V gene TRBV6-1; 8 nucleotides match TRBD1. Trimming removed 8 bases from V and 5 bases from J; junction bases left unmatched: 13. This CDR3 is built from 15 residues. Germline V lookup: CDR1 MNHNS, CDR2 SASEGT. CDR3 in DNA: TGTGCCAGCCCGCGACAGGGGTCCGGCACTTATGGCTACACCTTC. Its protein product is CASPRQGSGTYGYTF.

The genes are TRBV4-1 and TRBJ2-7; possibly TRBD1 or TRBD2 for D (5 bases each). Germline lookup yields CDR1 MGHRA and CDR2 YSYEKL. The CDR3 consists of 13 residues. Trimming cost V 3 bases and J 7 bases, with 13 bases left between them. This chain's CDR3 is CASSHGGGGEQYF. Here the CDR3 DNA reads TGCGCCAGCAGCCATGGAGGTGGGGGAGAGCAGTACTTC.

The genes are TRBV6-6 and TRBJ2-1, with 9 bases fitting TRBD1. The V gene end was trimmed by 6 bases and the J gene end by 6 bases; junction bases not matched to a gene: 9. Looked up from germline, CDR1 is MNHNY and CDR2 is SVGAGI (reference sequence). The CDR3 extends over 15 amino acids. CDR3: CASRLSGTGFNEQFF. Here the CDR3 DNA reads TGTGCCAGCAGACTATCCGGGACAGGGTTCAATGAGCAGTTCTTC.

This clonotype was recorded many times. The chain has TRBV10-3 and TRBJ2-4; D possibly uses TRBD1 or TRBD2 (6 bases each). The CDR3 has 20 residues. CDR1 ENHRY and CDR2 SYGVKD come from the germline V gene. Trimming left V 2 bases short and J 0 bases short, with 23 bases between. The CDR3 DNA sequence: TGTGCCATCAGTGAGGCGGGACACACGACAAATATATTAGCCAAAAACATTCAGTACTTC. Its translation is CAISEAGHTTNILAKNIQYF.

The table lists this clonotype with a few counts. The chain carries TRBV20-1 and TRBJ2-1; 10 nucleotides line up with TRBD2. The V segment lost 6 bases and the J segment 6 bases; nucleotides outside the gene matches: 8. The CDR3 is 14 residues long. Per germline, CDR1 DFQATT and CDR2 SNEGSKA (reference sequence). CDR3 nucleotides: TGCAGTGCCAGACCTAGCGGGGGTTTCAATGAGCAGTTCTTC. Translated, it gives CSARPSGGFNEQFF.

The CDR3 coding sequence is TGTGCCAGCAGCCGAGGCGGGGGTTATAATGAAAAACTGTTTTTT. It yields the protein CASSRGGGYNEKLFF. The chain links TRBV11-2 to TRBJ1-4, with D tentatively TRBD1 (5 bases). Trimming removed 5 bases at V and 4 bases at J, with 14 bases between. This CDR3 region has 15 residues. Per the germline V gene, CDR1 is SGHAT and CDR2 is FQNNGV.

The J gene is TRBJ2-1, the V gene TRBV28, with 8 bases lining up with TRBD1. The junction had 5 bases not matched to a gene; V was cut back by 5 bases and J by 2 bases. This CDR3 is built from 15 residues. CDR1 is MDHEN, CDR2 SYDVKM, per germline. CDR3 residues: CASSIPGQAYNEQFF. DNA for the CDR3: TGTGCCAGCAGTATCCCGGGACAGGCCTACAATGAGCAGTTCTTC. Full variable domain (missing parts from reference TRBV28 and TRBJ2-1): DVKVTQSSRYLVKRTGEKVFLECVQDMDHENMFWYRQDPGLGLRLIYFSYDVKMKEKGDIPEGYSVSREKKERFSLILESASTNQTSMYLCASSIPGQAYNEQFFGPGTRLTVL.

V is TRBV27 and J is TRBJ1-2; 7 bases map to TRBD1. V lost 3 bases and J lost 6; bases outside the gene matches: 7. There are 14 residues in the CDR3. The germline CDR1 and CDR2 sequences are MNHEY and SMNVEV (reference sequence). The CDR3 loop is CASSFLSQGHGYTF. The CDR3 coding sequence is TGTGCCAGCAGTTTCCTCTCACAGGGGCATGGCTACACCTTC.

This chain connects TRBV7-6 to TRBJ2-5, with 10 bases fitting TRBD2. After removal of 5 bases from V and 5 bases from J, the junction contained 14 bases not matched to a gene. Per the germline V gene, CDR1 is SGHVS and CDR2 is FNYEAQ. The length of the CDR3 is 17 residues. CDR3 amino acids: CASSVLGLATSGETQYF. CDR3 DNA sequence: TGTGCCAGCAGCGTTCTGGGACTAGCGACGTCGGGGGAGACCCAGTACTTC.

The chain is built from TRBV4-1 and TRBJ2-6; D is undetermined. The CDR3 covers 19 residues. The V gene lost 5 bases and the J gene lost 2 bases, with 22 bases spanning the gap. The germline V gene encodes CDR1 MGHRA and CDR2 YSYEKL. CDR3 region: CASSSPRRSNWAGANVLTF. The CDR3 DNA reads as TGCGCCAGCAGCTCGCCCCGTAGGTCGAACTGGGCTGGGGCCAACGTCCTGACTTTC.

Notes on this clonotype: A much larger clonotype is one base distant, so this may be a read error. V usage is TRBV5-1 and J usage is TRBJ2-7; no clear D. CDR1 SGHRS and CDR2 YFSETQ come from the germline V gene. CDR3 length: 14 amino acids. V shed 1 base and J shed 5 bases, with 13 bases lying between them. The DNA for the CDR3 is TGCGCCAGCAGCTTGAGTACAGACCCCAACGAGCAGTACTTC. Protein product: CASSLSTDPNEQYF. The variable domain in full, completed from reference TRBV5-1 and TRBJ2-7, reads KAGVTQTPRYLIKTRGQQVTLSCSPISGHRSVSWYQQTPGQGLQFLFEYFSETQRNKGNFPGRFSGRQFSNSRSEMNVSTLELGDSALYLCASSLSTDPNEQYFGPGTRLTVT.

This clonotype showed up just a few times. V gene TRBV18 combines with J gene TRBJ2-5; D perhaps matches TRBD1 (5 bases). The germline V gene encodes CDR1 KGHSH and CDR2 LQKENI. V lost 1 base and J 3 bases, leaving 12 bases between the germline ends. CDR3 length equals 15 residues. CDR3 sequence reads: CASSPQNEGEETQYF. Written as DNA, the CDR3 is TGTGCCAGCTCACCACAGAATGAAGGGGAAGAGACCCAGTACTTC.

This clonotype was seen a few times. This chain links TRBV12-3 or TRBV12-4 with TRBJ2-7; 10 bases align to TRBD1. The CDR3 extends over 15 amino acids. Trimming removed 5 bases from V and 6 bases from J; junction bases left unmatched: 10. CDR3 amino acids: CASSPCLTGGCEQYF. The CDR3 region has the DNA TGTGCCAGCAGTCCGTGTCTGACAGGGGGCTGCGAGCAGTACTTC.

V and J are TRBV4-2 and TRBJ2-3; D is undetermined. Germline CDR1 LGHNA, CDR2 YNFKEQ. CDR3 length equals 15 residues. Trimming removed 0 bases at V and 0 bases at J, with 7 bases between. CDR3 residues: CASSQDWSSTDTQYF. DNA for the CDR3: TGTGCCAGCAGCCAAGATTGGTCCAGCACAGATACGCAGTATTTT.

In this sample, this clonotype turned up once. The V and J genes are TRBV7-9 and TRBJ1-5; no clear D. CDR1 and CDR2 (germline): SEHNR, FQNEAQ (reference sequence). Trimming removed 1 base from V and 7 bases from J, with 14 bases in between. This CDR3 comprises 15 residues. The chain's CDR3 is CASSLGGERYQPQHF. The CDR3 region has the DNA TGTGCCAGCAGCTTAGGCGGTGAAAGGTACCAGCCCCAGCATTTT.

The V call is TRBV27, the J call TRBJ2-1; TRBD1 is a possible D gene (5 bases). This CDR3 is built from 18 residues. Trimming removed 5 bases at V and 6 bases at J, with 26 bases between. CDR1 MNHEY and CDR2 SMNVEV come from the germline V gene (reference sequence). The CDR3 spells CASSPAAYPRVRSNEQFF. The CDR3 coding sequence is TGTGCCAGCAGTCCCGCAGCATACCCCAGGGTTAGGAGCAATGAGCAGTTCTTC.

The J gene is TRBJ2-5, the V gene TRBV5-1, with 9 bases lining up with TRBD2. The closer fit of TRBJ2-7 to the DNA end suggests the J call may be wrong. Germline loops: CDR1 SGHRS, CDR2 YFSETQ. The CDR3 is made up of 17 amino acids. CDR3 sequence reads: CASSFPASGTSRDEQYF. CDR3 coding DNA: TGCGCCAGCAGCTTTCCGGCTAGCGGGACGTCTCGGGACGAGCAGTACTTC.

The chain combines TRBV6-6 with TRBJ2-3; 9 bases align to TRBD1. Trimming at V came to 6 bases and at J to 3 bases, leaving 10 bases not matched to a gene. This CDR3 spans 16 amino acids. Germline V CDR1 and CDR2: MNHNY, SVGAGI (reference sequence). DNA for the CDR3: TGTGCCAGCAGCCGACGCCGGGACAGGGTAACAGATACGCAGTATTTT. Residues: CASSRRRDRVTDTQYF.

With regard to this clonotype: A much larger clone is a single base away; this may be a read error. This chain joins TRBV7-2 and TRBJ2-1; 7 positions agree with TRBD2. In germline, CDR1 is SGHTA, CDR2 FQGNSA. This CDR3 comprises 15 residues. V trimming: 6 bases; J trimming: 10 bases; junction bases outside the gene matches: 15. DNA of the CDR3: TGTGCCAGCAGTGGGGCAAGCGGGGTCCCATACGAGCAGTTCTTC. Amino acids: CASSGASGVPYEQFF.

The chain has TRBV12-3 or TRBV12-4 and TRBJ1-2; D is unresolved. This CDR3 has 11 amino acids. V lost 6 bases and J 6 bases, leaving 8 bases between the germline ends. CDR3 amino acids: CASRNGDGYTF. CDR3 nucleotides: TGTGCCAGCAGAAATGGGGATGGCTACACCTTC.

The chain couples TRBV4-3 to TRBJ2-3; possibly TRBD2 for D (5 bases). The CDR3 consists of 17 residues. CDR1 is LGHNA and CDR2 is YSLEER in the germline V gene. V lost 0 bases, J lost 0 bases, and 13 bases lay in between. CDR3 nucleotide sequence: TGCGCCAGCAGCCAAGATCGGGGTAGCAGTAGCACAGATACGCAGTATTTT. Translation: CASSQDRGSSSTDTQYF.

The rearrangement uses TRBV6-1 and TRBJ1-4; maybe TRBD1 (6 bases). The CDR3 runs 16 residues. Per germline, CDR1 MNHNS and CDR2 SASEGT. V dropped 2 bases and J dropped 5 bases, with 15 bases sitting between them. The chain's CDR3 is CASSEIHRAWNEKLFF. The DNA for the CDR3 is TGTGCCAGCAGTGAAATCCACAGGGCGTGGAATGAAAAACTGTTTTTT.

This chain connects TRBV7-3 to TRBJ1-1; TRBD1 matches 7 bases. This CDR3 is built from 15 residues. V lost 1 base, J lost 6 bases, and 8 bases stayed unmatched. Germline loops: CDR1 SGHTA, CDR2 FQGTGA. This CDR3 reads CASSLMGGGSSEAFF. The CDR3, as DNA: TGTGCCAGCAGCTTAATGGGAGGGGGCAGCTCTGAAGCTTTCTTT.

This clonotype has only a few counts. This sequence joins TRBV5-1 and TRBJ2-3; a possible D gene is TRBD2 (7 bases). This CDR3 is built from 17 residues. The V gene lost 0 bases and the J gene lost 2 bases, with 16 bases spanning the gap. Germline V gives CDR1 SGHRS, CDR2 YFSETQ. CDR3 sequence (DNA): TGCGCCAGCAGCTTGGCCCCGGGCGGGGGCCTCACAGATACGCAGTATTTT. Translation gives CASSLAPGGGLTDTQYF.

The V and J genes are TRBV7-9 and TRBJ1-1; no definite D call. CDR1 and CDR2 (germline): SEHNR, FQNEAQ (reference sequence). V was trimmed by 7 bases and J by 3 bases, leaving 12 bases between them. The CDR3 extends over 13 amino acids. Here the CDR3 DNA reads TGTGCCAGCAAGTGGAGTCGGGACACTGAAGCTTTCTTT. It is translated as CASKWSRDTEAFF. Variable domain in full (rest from reference TRBV7-9 and TRBJ1-1): DTGVSQNPRHKITKRGQNVTFRCDPISEHNRLYWYRQTLGQGPEFLTYFQNEAQLEKSRLLSDRFSAERPKGSFSTLEIQRTEQGDSAMYLCASKWSRDTEAFFGQGTRLTVV.

The chain is built from TRBV7-9 and TRBJ2-1; no clear D gene. The CDR3 extends over 12 amino acids. V was trimmed by 4 bases and J by 7 bases, leaving 8 bases between them. Germline CDR1 is SEHNR and CDR2 is FQNEAQ (reference sequence). The CDR3 DNA is TGTGCCAGCAGCTCAGTCCGGAATGAGCAGTTCTTC. It is translated as CASSSVRNEQFF. Filled out from reference TRBV7-9 and TRBJ2-1, the complete variable domain reads DTGVSQNPRHKITKRGQNVTFRCDPISEHNRLYWYRQTLGQGPEFLTYFQNEAQLEKSRLLSDRFSAERPKGSFSTLEIQRTEQGDSAMYLCASSSVRNEQFFGPGTRLTVL.